The clone carrying this TCR beta chain was seen more than once but under ten times. Its antigen is unidentified. The sample comes from a study of spatial heterogeneity in lung cancer. Study-level background: Around 70 TRACERx patients with early, untreated non-small cell lung cancer donated samples. Sequencing of follow-up PBMC samples took place when they were available, at a median of about 22 months after resection.

TCRdb called the 5' RACE reads again in MiXCR, with one record for every CDR3 protein. The table has roughly 120,000 distinct CDR3 sequences, 12% seen once. The time point denotes: blood at routine non-recurrence follow-up after resection. Researchers sequenced whole RNA taken from tumor, nontumor lung or frozen PBMC without sorting. Overall study findings and caveats: Ubiquitous expanded tumor TCRs appeared in blood more at resection than follow-up.

This sequence was found in a male donor with early-stage non-small cell lung cancer. The material sequenced was PBMCs, taken at follow-up.

This chain's CDR3 is CAISESGGSGANVLTF. The CDR3 nucleotides are TGTGCCATCAGTGAGTCGGGCGGCTCTGGGGCCAACGTCCTGACTTTC. J is TRBJ2-6 and V is TRBV10-3; D is unclear. This CDR3 spans 16 amino acids. CDR1 ENHRY and CDR2 SYGVKD come from the germline V gene. V was trimmed by 0 bases and J by 0 bases, leaving 6 bases between them.